These 8 T cell receptor beta chains were sequenced from one sample in a study of cytomegalovirus exposure and HLA in healthy donors. 60 Vbeta and 13 Jbeta primers were used in PCR. TCRdb's table, derived via immunoSEQ multiplex PCR, lists solely in-frame clones and lacks some. The data contain 220,000 or so clones, approximately 80% of them singletons. Sequences were obtained from PBMCs. These receptors came from a male donor in good health and CMV-seronegative.

This CDR3 is CASSLGQGELFF. DNA of the CDR3: TGCGCCAGCAGCTTGGGACAAGGGGAGCTGTTTTTT. This chain joins TRBV5-1 and TRBJ2-2; D is ambiguous. This CDR3 region has 12 residues. Deletions cut 0 bases from V and 8 bases from J, with 5 bases between. Germline loops: CDR1 SGHRS, CDR2 YFSETQ.

This clone was seen only once. V and J are TRBV10-3 and TRBJ2-5; TRBD1 might be the D (6 bases). Germline V gene sequence: CDR1 ENHRY, CDR2 SYGVKD. Between the trimmed V and J ends, which lost 4 bases and 1 base, there was a span of 7 bases. The CDR3 consists of 13 residues. The CDR3 is CAISGQVQETQYF. CDR3 sequence (DNA): TGTGCCATCAGTGGACAGGTCCAAGAGACCCAGTACTTC.

CDR3 amino acids: CASSHPASNEQFF. The CDR3 DNA follows: TGTGCCAGCAGCCACCCTGCCAGCAATGAGCAGTTCTTC. This chain uses TRBV4-2 with TRBJ2-1; D is undetermined. This CDR3 comprises 13 residues. Trimming took off 3 bases at V and 6 bases at J, with 9 bases between the two ends. Germline V gives CDR1 LGHNA, CDR2 YNFKEQ.

The chain is built from TRBV9 and TRBJ2-5; D unclear. CDR3 length equals 10 residues. CDR1 is SGDLS and CDR2 is YYNGEE in the germline V gene. Trimming removed 10 bases at V and 4 bases at J, with 8 bases between. CDR3 bases: TGTGCCTCAGTACCAGAGACCCAGTACTTC. It translates to CASVPETQYF.

V usage is TRBV6-5 and J usage is TRBJ1-6; TRBD1 matches at 10 bases. The V gene end was trimmed by 3 bases and the J gene end by 8 bases; junction bases not matched to a gene: 4. The germline V gene encodes CDR1 MNHEY and CDR2 SVGAGI. There are 15 residues in the CDR3. The CDR3 sequence: CASSYGGQGYSPLHF. The CDR3 DNA follows: TGTGCCAGCAGTTATGGGGGACAGGGGTATTCACCCCTCCACTTT.

This clone came up once. This sequence joins TRBV15 and TRBJ1-5; unclear D gene. CDR3 length: 15 residues. V was cut by 2 bases and J by 6 bases, with 14 bases left in between. From germline, CDR1 is LNHNV and CDR2 YYDKDF (reference sequence). This CDR3 is CATSRPPRTVQPQHF. In DNA, the CDR3 is TGTGCCACCAGCAGACCGCCAAGAACAGTTCAGCCCCAGCATTTT.

CDR3 residues: CASSLAGRGAYEQYF. The CDR3 DNA reads TGCGCCAGCAGCTTGGCAGGACGGGGAGCCTACGAGCAGTACTTC. The chain combines TRBV5-1 with TRBJ2-7; TRBD2 is a possible D gene (5 bases). Trimming cost V 0 bases and J 2 bases, with 12 bases left between them. This CDR3 contains 15 residues. Germline V gene lookup returns CDR1 SGHRS and CDR2 YFSETQ.

Concerning this clone itself: The germline gene is not matched at one end of the junction; a read error may be the cause. This chain joins TRBV19 and TRBJ1-3, with unresolved D. The CDR3 runs to 14 residues. CDR1 is LNHDA and CDR2 is SQIVND in the germline V gene (reference sequence). The CDR3 protein is CASTGLISGNAIYF. The CDR3 DNA reads as TGTGCCAGTACCGGACTGATCTCTGGAAACGCCATATATTTT.